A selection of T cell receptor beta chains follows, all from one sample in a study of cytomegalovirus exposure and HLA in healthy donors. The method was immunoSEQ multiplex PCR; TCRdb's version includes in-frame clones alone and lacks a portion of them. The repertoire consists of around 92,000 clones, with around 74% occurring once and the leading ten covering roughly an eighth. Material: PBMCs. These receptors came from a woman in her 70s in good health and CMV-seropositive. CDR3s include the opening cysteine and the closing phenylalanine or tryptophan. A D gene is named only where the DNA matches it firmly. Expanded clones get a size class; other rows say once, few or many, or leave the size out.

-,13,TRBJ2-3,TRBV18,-,TGTGCCAGCTCACCCGTTTCGACAGATACGCAGTATTTT,CASSPVSTDTQYF
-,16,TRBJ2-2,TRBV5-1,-,TGCGCCAGCAGCAGATACACGGGGATGAACACCGGGGAGCTGTTTTTT,CASSRYTGMNTGELFF
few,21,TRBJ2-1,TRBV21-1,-,TGTGCCAGCAGAAGAAATCAAATTAGCGGGAGGCTAACCTTCTCCTACAATGAGCAGTTCTTC,CASRRNQISGRLTFSYNEQFF
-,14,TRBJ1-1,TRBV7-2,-,TGTGCCAGCAGCAGAAGGGCGGCCGCGGGTGAAGCTTTCTTT,CASSRRAAAGEAFF
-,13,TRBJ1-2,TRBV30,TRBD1,TGTGCCTGGTCAACGGGACAGAGCTATGGCTACACCTTC,CAWSTGQSYGYTF
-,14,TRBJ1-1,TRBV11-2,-,TGTGCCAGCAGCTTACAATCGCAGTCGAACCAAGCTTTCTTT,CASSLQSQSNQAFF
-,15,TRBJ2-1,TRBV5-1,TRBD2,TGCGCCAGCAGCTTGGGGACTAGCGACTACAATGAGCAGTTCTTC,CASSLGTSDYNEQFF
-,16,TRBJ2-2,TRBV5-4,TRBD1,TGTGCCAGCAGCTTTGGACAGGGGGCGAACACCGGGGAGCTGTTTTTT,CASSFGQGANTGELFF
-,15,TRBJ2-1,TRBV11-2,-,TGTGCCAGCAGCTTATTGGGGGAGGCCTACAATGAGCAGTTCTTC,CASSLLGEAYNEQFF
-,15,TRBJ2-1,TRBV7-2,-,TGTGCCAGCAGCTTAAGGCAGGGAAACTACAATGAGCAGTTCTTC,CASSLRQGNYNEQFF
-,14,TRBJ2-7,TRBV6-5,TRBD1,TGTGCCAGCACTGACGGGACAGGGGACTACGAGCAGTACTTC,CASTDGTGDYEQYF
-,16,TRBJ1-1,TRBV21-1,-,TGTGCCAGCAGCGGCCGGGACAGGGGGATGAACACTGAAGCTTTCTTT,CASSGRDRGMNTEAFF
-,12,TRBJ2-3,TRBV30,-,TGTGCCTGGAGAGCGACGCTGGATACGCAGTATTTT,CAWRATLDTQYF
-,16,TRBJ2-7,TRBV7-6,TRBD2,TGTGCCAGCAGCTTAGCGGGAGGGAACAAGCCCTACGAGCAGTACTTC,CASSLAGGNKPYEQYF
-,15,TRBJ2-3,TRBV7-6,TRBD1,TGTGCCAGCAGCTCAGGGACAGGGAGATTAGATACGCAGTATTTT,CASSSGTGRLDTQYF
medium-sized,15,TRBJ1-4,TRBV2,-,TGTGCCAGCTCGGGCCTGGGGGGAACTAATGAAAAACTGTTTTTT,CASSGLGGTNEKLFF
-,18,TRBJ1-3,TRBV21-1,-,TGTGCCAGCAGCAAAGTTTCTGACAGAGCACCTTCCGGAAACACCATATATTTT,CASSKVSDRAPSGNTIYF
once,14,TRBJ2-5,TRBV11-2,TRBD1,TGTGCCAGCAGCTTAGCCACAGGGGTGGGAGAACAGTACTTC,CASSLATGVGEQYF
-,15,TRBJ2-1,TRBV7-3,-,TGTGCCAGCAGCCCGGGGGTAGCGGCCTACAATGAGCAGTTCTTC,CASSPGVAAYNEQFF
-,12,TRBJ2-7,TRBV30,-,TGTGCCTGGAGTACAAGCGGTGGCGAGCAGTACTTC,CAWSTSGGEQYF
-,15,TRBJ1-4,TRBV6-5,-,TGTGCCAGCAGTTACTCGAGCTACAGACTAGAAAAACTGTTTTTT,CASSYSSYRLEKLFF
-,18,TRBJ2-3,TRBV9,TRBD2,TGTGCCAGCAGACCCCAAGTCACTAGCGGGAGTTATGGAGATACGCAGTATTTT,CASRPQVTSGSYGDTQYF
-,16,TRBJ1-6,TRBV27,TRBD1,TGTGCCAGCAGTTTACAGACAGGGGTACCCAATTCACCCCTCCACTTT,CASSLQTGVPNSPLHF
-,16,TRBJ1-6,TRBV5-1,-,TGCGCCAGCAGCGGTGCGGGGCCTCAAAGCAATTCACCCCTCCACTTT,CASSGAGPQSNSPLHF
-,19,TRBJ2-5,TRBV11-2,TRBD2,TGTGCCAGCAGCTTAGTCCCTTCTTATGGTAGCGGGTCCCAAGAGACCCAGTACTTC,CASSLVPSYGSGSQETQYF
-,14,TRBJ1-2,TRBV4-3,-,TGCGCCAGCAGCCAAGAGGGTGCGGCGGGGGGCTACACCTTC,CASSQEGAAGGYTF
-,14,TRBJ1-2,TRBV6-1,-,TGTGCCAGCAGTGAAAATAACAGGGCCATTGGCTACACCTTC,CASSENNRAIGYTF
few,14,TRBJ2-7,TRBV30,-,TGTGCCTGGAGTGGCCGACTAGGGTTGCACGAGCAGTACTTC,CAWSGRLGLHEQYF
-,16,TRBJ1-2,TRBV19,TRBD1,TGTGCCAGTAGAACAAACCGGGACAGAACTAACTATGGCTACACCTTC,CASRTNRDRTNYGYTF
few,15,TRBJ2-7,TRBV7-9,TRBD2,TGTGCCAGCAGCCTTAGCGGGACGGCGGGCGACGAGCAGTACTTC,CASSLSGTAGDEQYF
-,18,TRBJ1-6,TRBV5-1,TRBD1,TGCGCCAGCAGCTTGATGGGCGGTGGACAGGGGGCCAATTCACCCCTCCACTTT,CASSLMGGGQGANSPLHF
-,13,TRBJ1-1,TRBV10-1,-,TGCGCCAGCAGTGTCCCGGGGGGGGTTGAAGCTTTCTTT,CASSVPGGVEAFF
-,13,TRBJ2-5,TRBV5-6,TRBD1,TGTGCCAGCAGCTTGAACAGGGGGGAGACCCAGTACTTC,CASSLNRGETQYF
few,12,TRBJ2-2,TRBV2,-,TGTGCCAGCACAGGGGATACCGGGGAGCTGTTTTTT,CASTGDTGELFF
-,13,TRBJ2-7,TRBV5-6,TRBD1,TGTGCCAGCAGCCTAAACAGGGGCTACGAGCAGTACTTC,CASSLNRGYEQYF
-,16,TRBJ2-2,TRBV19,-,TGTGCCAGTAGTCGGAATAGCGCCTCGAACACCGGGGAGCTGTTTTTT,CASSRNSASNTGELFF
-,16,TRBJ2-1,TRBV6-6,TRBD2,TGTGCCAGCAGTCCCCCCGGCGGGGGGCCCAGGAATGAGCAGTTCTTC,CASSPPGGGPRNEQFF
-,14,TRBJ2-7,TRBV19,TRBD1,TGTGCCAGTAGTATGGGCAGGGGGCCCGACGAGCAGTACTTC,CASSMGRGPDEQYF
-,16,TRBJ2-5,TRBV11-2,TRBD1,TGTGCCAGCAGCTCCACCGGGACAGGATTTCAAGAGACCCAGTACTTC,CASSSTGTGFQETQYF
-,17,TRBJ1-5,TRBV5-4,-,TGTGCCAGCAGCCTTGCCCCGGGTCCCGGGAGCAATCAGCCCCAGCATTTT,CASSLAPGPGSNQPQHF
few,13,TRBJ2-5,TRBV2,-,TGTGCCAGCCGAAGAGAATTGCAAGAGACCCAGTACTTC,CASRRELQETQYF
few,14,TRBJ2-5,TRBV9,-,TGTGCCAGCAGCGTAGGGCGGGCGGCGGAGACCCAGTACTTC,CASSVGRAAETQYF
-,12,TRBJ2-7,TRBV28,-,TGTGCCAGCAGTGCCTGGAGCTACGAGCAGTACTTC,CASSAWSYEQYF
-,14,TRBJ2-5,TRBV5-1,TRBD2,TGCGCCAGCAGGCCCGGACTAGCGGGAGAGACCCAGTACTTC,CASRPGLAGETQYF
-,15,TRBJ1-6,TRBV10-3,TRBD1,TGTGCCATCAGTGAGTTACAGGGGGCTCGATCACCCCTCCACTTT,CAISELQGARSPLHF
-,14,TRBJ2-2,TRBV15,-,TGTGCCACCAGCAGAGAGGCAGGGACCGGGGAGCTGTTTTTT,CATSREAGTGELFF
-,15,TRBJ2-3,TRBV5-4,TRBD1,TGTGCCAGCAGCTATCGGACAGGGGCCACAGATACGCAGTATTTT,CASSYRTGATDTQYF